One T cell receptor beta chain is described in this entry. As yet, its antigen is unknown. This sample was included in a study of siplizumab effects on memory and regulatory T cells. Study-level results: Naive T cells appeared more diverse than memory cells and seemed to be major alloresponse contributors. Naive or memory phenotype was unassignable for roughly 75-95% of proliferating CD4+ or CD8+ clones.

The V end lost 3 bases, the J end lost 3 bases, and 21 bases lay between the germline ends. The CDR3 contains 17 residues. Germline CDR1 is WNHNN and CDR2 is SYGVQD (reference sequence). Sequencing was performed with immunoSEQ multiplex PCR; in TCRdb, only in-frame clones are kept and a portion is missing. In the table there are approximately 82,000 clones, roughly 90% of which are singletons. The sample consisted of Tregs sorted from blood. V gene TRBV10-1 combines with J gene TRBJ2-7; TRBD2 might be the D (5 bases). The origin of this receptor is a human donor in good health. The CDR3 DNA reads TGCGCCAGCAGTGATAGGGTGCCTACGGGCGGGTTCTACGAGCAGTACTTC. Its translation: CASSDRVPTGGFYEQYF.